The T cell receptor beta chain under discussion was sequenced for a study of cytomegalovirus exposure and HLA in healthy donors. Study-level findings and limits: Some V segments (TRBV6-2 and TRBV6-3 among them) were excluded as indistinguishable. Researchers reported from a later analysis that most CMV-associated TCR beta chains appeared HLA-restricted.

Looked up from germline, CDR1 is SEHNR and CDR2 is FQNEAQ (reference sequence). CDR3 length equals 17 residues. The V and J ends lost 2 bases and 4 bases, in that order; junction bases with no gene match: 11. Worth noting for this clone: Its cognate antigen is unknown.

The PCR employed 60 Vbeta primers together with 13 Jbeta primers. Method: immunoSEQ multiplex PCR; TCRdb's copy keeps in-frame clones and lacks some. The sample has 150,000 to 200,000 clones, 79% seen once; the top ten hold nearly 4.5%. The TCR originated in a woman in her twenties or thirties in good health and CMV-seropositive. The rearrangement joins TRBV7-9 to TRBJ1-1; 9 positions match TRBD1. The sequenced sample consisted of PBMCs. The CDR3 reads CASSLFRTGGRRTEAFF. Written as DNA, the CDR3 is TGTGCCAGCAGCTTATTTCGCACAGGGGGCCGCCGCACTGAAGCTTTCTTT.